This T cell receptor beta chain was identified in a study of T cell responses to AZD1222 COVID-19 vaccine. Produced via immunoSEQ multiplex PCR; TCRdb's table is partial and in-frame only. The sample consists of approximately 110,000 clones, approximately 85% of them appearing once. Study findings and constraints: Mostly white British, mostly female donors; authors suggested clonal diversity may be underestimated. Repertoire samples came only from after the peak T cell response.

Note on this clone: As yet, its antigen is unknown.

The sample was peripheral blood, taken 28 days after the second AZD1222 dose. This TCR came from an adult who received the AZD1222 COVID-19 vaccine.

CDR3 sequence (DNA): TGCAGCGTTGATTTCAGTTCCCAAGAGACCCAGTACTTC. It specifies CSVDFSSQETQYF. The chain uses TRBV29-1 and TRBJ2-5; D ambiguous. The CDR3 runs 13 residues. The V end lost 3 bases, the J end lost 1 base, and 9 bases lay between the germline ends. Germline V gene lookup returns CDR1 SQVTM and CDR2 ANQGSEA.